A single sample is the source of the 26 T cell receptor beta chains below, sequenced in a study of blood T cells in healthy people across ages. A second PCR, run for about 6 to 12 cycles, used a sample-barcoded 5' primer plus a J-beta primer mix. One entry per CDR3 protein, called by TCRdb with MiXCR from the 5' RACE reads. Of hundreds of thousands of distinct CDR3 sequences listed, about 62% were seen once; the top ten hold about 20%. The sample taken for sequencing was blood. These receptor sequences come from a man aged 30 to 45 in good health.

The chain employs TRBV28 and TRBJ2-1; D might be TRBD1 (6 bases). The J call may be faulty, since TRBJ2-7 better matches the DNA end. This CDR3 spans 15 amino acids. Per germline, CDR1 MDHEN and CDR2 SYDVKM. In nucleotides, the CDR3 is TGTGCCAGCAGTCCCCCCGAACAGGGAATCTACGAGCAGTACTTC. This codes for CASSPPEQGIYEQYF.

This clonotype came up a few times. The rearrangement uses TRBV2 and TRBJ2-5; perhaps TRBD1 as D (5 bases). The CDR3 has 14 residues. V lost 2 bases to trimming and J lost 2 bases, with 9 bases between them. CDR1 is SNHLY, CDR2 FYNNEI, per germline. CDR3 DNA sequence: TGTGCCAGCAGTGAATGGGGCAATCAAGAGACCCAGTACTTC. Its protein product is CASSEWGNQETQYF. Supplemented by reference TRBV2 and TRBJ2-5, the full variable domain reads EPEVTQTPSHQVTQMGQEVILRCVPISNHLYFYWYRQILGQKVEFLVSFYNNEISEKSEIFDDQFSVERPDGSNFTLKIRSTKLEDSAMYFCASSEWGNQETQYFGPGTRLLVL.

This clonotype has more than one count but fewer than ten. The chain combines TRBV6-5 with TRBJ1-1; D is unresolved. Germline loops: CDR1 MNHEY, CDR2 SVGAGI. This CDR3 has 13 amino acids. V was shortened by 8 bases and J by 0 bases, with 10 bases between the two germline ends. The CDR3 nucleotides are TGTGCCAGCGGGAGTAGGATGAACACTGAAGCTTTCTTT. It is translated as CASGSRMNTEAFF.

Only a few counts were recorded for this clonotype. The chain links TRBV3-1 to TRBJ2-7, with D perhaps TRBD1 (6 bases). The CDR3 contains 13 residues. Trimming took off 2 bases at V and 3 bases at J, with 8 bases between the two ends. Germline values: CDR1 LGHDT, CDR2 YNNKEL (reference sequence). CDR3 nucleotides: TGTGCCAGCAGCCAACAGGGGCGCTACGAGCAGTACTTC. This codes for CASSQQGRYEQYF.

This chain uses TRBV14 with TRBJ1-2, with TRBD1 matching 9 bases. The germline CDR1 and CDR2 sequences are SGHDN and FVKESK. The V gene end was trimmed by 4 bases and the J gene end by 5 bases; junction bases not matched to a gene: 8. The CDR3 runs to 15 residues. The DNA for the CDR3 is TGTGCCAGCAGCCGCGAACAGGGGGCATATTATGGCTACACCTTC. Its protein is CASSREQGAYYGYTF.

In its sample, this clonotype was seen a few times. The chain joins TRBV20-1 to TRBJ2-4, with 9 bases aligning to TRBD2. CDR3 length equals 16 residues. After removal of 0 bases from V and 9 bases from J, the junction contained 12 bases not matched to a gene. The germline V gene has CDR1 DFQATT and CDR2 SNEGSKA (reference sequence). CDR3 coding DNA: TGCAGTGCTAGAGATGGGATAGCGGGAGTAGGGGTCATTCAGTACTTC. Residues: CSARDGIAGVGVIQYF.

This clonotype turned up a few times. The V call is TRBV2, the J call TRBJ2-3; D is unclear. V lost 7 bases, J lost 6 bases, and 17 bases lay in between. Germline values: CDR1 SNHLY, CDR2 FYNNEI. The CDR3 has 14 residues. The CDR3 DNA sequence: TGTGCCAGCACCCCAGTTACGGTCAGGGATACGCAGTATTTT. It specifies CASTPVTVRDTQYF.

This chain links TRBV3-1 with TRBJ2-1, with D possibly TRBD2 on 5 matching bases. Per germline, CDR1 LGHDT and CDR2 YNNKEL (reference sequence). Between the trimmed V and J ends, which lost 8 bases and 5 bases, there was a span of 25 bases. The CDR3 totals 17 residues. The CDR3 region is CASGSYSNGRGHNEQFF. In nucleotides, the CDR3 is TGTGCCAGCGGGAGCTACTCCAACGGGCGCGGCCACAATGAGCAGTTCTTC.

V is TRBV20-1 and J is TRBJ2-5; TRBD1 aligns across 9 bases. Germline CDR1 is DFQATT and CDR2 is SNEGSKA (reference sequence). The CDR3 has 14 residues. Trimming at V came to 3 bases and at J to 11 bases, leaving 13 bases not matched to a gene. This CDR3 reads CSASRTGVRYKQYF. The CDR3 coding sequence is TGCAGTGCTAGTCGGACAGGGGTGCGGTACAAGCAGTACTTC.

CDR3 region: CASSLAGAGTGELFF. CDR3 DNA sequence: TGTGCCAGCAGCTTGGCAGGGGCTGGGACCGGGGAGCTGTTTTTT. V is TRBV7-2 and J is TRBJ2-2; D possibly corresponds to TRBD1 (6 bases). The CDR3 runs 15 residues. Trimming removed 3 bases from V and 5 bases from J, with 13 bases in between. Germline values: CDR1 SGHTA, CDR2 FQGNSA. Variable domain in full (rest from reference TRBV7-2 and TRBJ2-2): GAGVSQSPSNKVTEKGKDVELRCDPISGHTALYWYRQSLGQGLEFLIYFQGNSAPDKSGLPSDRFSAERTGGSVSTLTIQRTQQEDSAVYLCASSLAGAGTGELFFGEGSRLTVL.

This chain joins TRBV7-2 and TRBJ2-5; 7 bases fit TRBD2. CDR3 size: 14 residues. V shed 7 bases, J shed 2 bases, and the junction held 7 bases outside the gene matches. Germline V gene data show CDR1 as SGHTA and CDR2 as FQGNSA. The CDR3 nucleotides read TGTGCCAGCACACGAAGCGGGGTTCAAGAGACCCAGTACTTC. Translated, it gives CASTRSGVQETQYF.

V usage is TRBV20-1 and J usage is TRBJ2-3; TRBD2 agrees at 7 bases. Germline CDR1 is DFQATT and CDR2 is SNEGSKA (reference sequence). This CDR3 is 14 amino acids long. Trimming cost V 6 bases and J 4 bases; bases outside gene matches: 10. DNA of the CDR3: TGCAGTGCCCCCCGGGCTAGCGGATCAGATACGCAGTATTTT. This translates into CSAPRASGSDTQYF.

This chain connects TRBV4-3 to TRBJ2-1, with 8 bases aligning to TRBD2. Germline CDR1 reads LGHNA; CDR2 reads YSLEER. J was trimmed by 4 bases and V by 4 bases; bases with no gene match: 9. This CDR3 contains 16 residues. The CDR3 sequence: CASSPQSGSRYNEQFF. CDR3 DNA sequence: TGCGCCAGCAGCCCCCAAAGCGGGAGCCGGTACAATGAGCAGTTCTTC.

Comment on this clonotype: Given a much more abundant clone one base away, this may be a read error. V is TRBV3-1 and J is TRBJ2-5, with D possibly being TRBD2 (5 bases). Germline CDR1 is LGHDT and CDR2 is YNNKEL (reference sequence). The CDR3 runs 15 residues. The CDR3 protein is CTSRRTVGPQETQYF. The CDR3 region has the DNA TGTACCAGCAGGAGGACTGTAGGCCCCCAAGAGACCCAGTACTTC.

The rearrangement uses TRBV20-1 and TRBJ2-4, with D possibly being TRBD2 (5 bases). Judging by the DNA end, TRBJ2-5 fits better; the J call may be wrong. In germline, CDR1 is DFQATT, CDR2 SNEGSKA (reference sequence). The CDR3 totals 15 residues. The CDR3: CSASPIQSGRETQYF. As DNA, the CDR3 is TGCAGTGCTAGCCCCATCCAGTCGGGAAGAGAGACCCAGTACTTC.

The rearrangement joins TRBV5-1 to TRBJ1-2, with 7 bases matching TRBD1. Germline V gene data show CDR1 as SGHRS and CDR2 as YFSETQ. The CDR3 spans 19 residues. V lost 0 bases, J lost 4 bases, and 18 bases stayed unmatched. The CDR3 here is CASSLATRTGAGSGYGYTF. The CDR3 DNA follows: TGCGCCAGCAGCTTGGCCACCAGGACAGGTGCGGGCTCTGGCTATGGCTACACCTTC.

This chain links TRBV28 with TRBJ2-1; TRBD2 is a possible D gene (6 bases). The CDR3 has 11 residues. V lost 3 bases and J 15 bases, leaving 12 bases between the germline ends. CDR1 and CDR2 from the germline V gene are MDHEN and SYDVKM. The CDR3 loop reads CASSLEGGAFF. CDR3 in DNA: TGTGCCAGCAGTTTGGAGGGAGGTGCGTTCTTC.

The chain joins TRBV27 to TRBJ1-6, with a tentative D call TRBD1 (6 bases). V was clipped by 7 bases and J by 9 bases, with 19 bases between them. The CDR3 length is 15 residues. In germline, CDR1 is MNHEY, CDR2 SMNVEV (reference sequence). The chain's CDR3 is CASTYGAGVSSPLHF. The CDR3 DNA is TGTGCCAGCACCTACGGGGCAGGGGTTAGTTCACCCCTCCACTTT.

The J gene is TRBJ1-1, the V gene TRBV20-1; D is perhaps TRBD1 (6 bases). Germline CDR1 reads DFQATT; CDR2 reads SNEGSKA (reference sequence). V gave up 5 bases and J gave up 1 base, with 14 bases separating them. The CDR3 extends over 14 amino acids. The CDR3 region has the DNA TGCAGTGCTCTGTGGGACAAACGGAACACTGAAGCTTTCTTT. Translated: CSALWDKRNTEAFF.

The CDR3 protein is CASSPSGQLNIQYF. The CDR3 DNA is TGTGCCAGCAGCCCGTCGGGACAGTTAAACATTCAGTACTTC. The V and J genes are TRBV7-2 and TRBJ2-5; the match to TRBD1 covers 7 bases. The DNA end is a closer match to TRBJ2-4, so the J assignment may be wrong. Germline CDR1 is SGHTA and CDR2 is FQGNSA. The CDR3 extends over 14 amino acids.

This clonotype was seen only a few times. The rearrangement joins TRBV20-1 to TRBJ2-7, with a tentative D call TRBD1 (7 bases). The CDR3 consists of 13 residues. Germline lookup yields CDR1 DFQATT and CDR2 SNEGSKA (reference sequence). V lost 3 bases to trimming and J lost 2 bases, with 11 bases between them. The CDR3 loop reads CSARRDSTYEQYF. The CDR3 DNA reads as TGCAGTGCTAGGCGGGACAGCACCTACGAGCAGTACTTC.

CDR3 in DNA: TGCAGCGTTGCTATCAGACTAGGTGGTATGGAGACCCAGTACTTC. It is translated as CSVAIRLGGMETQYF. The rearrangement links TRBV29-1 to TRBJ2-5; D perhaps matches TRBD2 (6 bases). CDR3 length: 15 residues. Looked up from germline, CDR1 is SQVTM and CDR2 is ANQGSEA. Trimming removed 4 bases from V and 5 bases from J, with 20 bases in between.

The chain has TRBV2 and TRBJ2-5; the match to TRBD2 covers 15 bases. V trimming: 7 bases; J trimming: 2 bases; junction bases outside the gene matches: 5. The length of the CDR3 is 16 residues. The germline gives CDR1 SNHLY, CDR2 FYNNEI. The CDR3 nucleotides are TGTGCCAGCACCCCGGGACTAGCGGGGGGACAAGAGACCCAGTACTTC. This gives the protein CASTPGLAGGQETQYF.

J is TRBJ1-2 and V is TRBV20-1; 8 bases agree with TRBD1. Germline V gives CDR1 DFQATT, CDR2 SNEGSKA (reference sequence). The V gene end was trimmed by 6 bases and the J gene end by 0 bases; junction bases not matched to a gene: 9. The CDR3 covers 15 residues. The CDR3 reads CSASQRTGTNYGYTF. The CDR3 DNA sequence: TGCAGTGCCTCTCAACGGACAGGGACTAACTATGGCTACACCTTC.

This chain joins TRBV29-1 and TRBJ2-7; D may be TRBD1 (6 bases). The CDR3 consists of 13 residues. Trimming took 4 bases from V and 2 from J, leaving 12 bases between them. Per germline, CDR1 SQVTM and CDR2 ANQGSEA. CDR3 sequence: CSVAGDGAYEQYF. CDR3 DNA sequence: TGCAGCGTTGCAGGGGACGGGGCCTACGAGCAGTACTTC.

This chain joins TRBV6-1 and TRBJ1-5, with 8 bases identical to TRBD1. Germline V lookup: CDR1 MNHNS, CDR2 SASEGT. The CDR3 has 14 residues. V dropped 7 bases and J dropped 3; count of bases not matched to a gene: 5. CDR3 region: CASNPQGANQPQHF. DNA for the CDR3: TGTGCCAGCAACCCGCAGGGGGCCAATCAGCCCCAGCATTTT.